The 28 T cell receptor beta chains in this list originate from one sample, sequenced in a study of T-cell reconstitution after alpha-beta-depleted transplantation in children. During its preparation, the TCRbeta library received unique molecular identifiers. TCRdb reanalysed the PCR reads using MiXCR and keeps one entry per CDR3 protein. This table holds over 150,000 distinct CDR3 sequences, 6% to 7% found once. The sequences come from PBMCs from the stem cell graft donor, collected from the stem cell graft. These receptors came from a human donor who donated a stem cell graft to a child with Wiskott-Aldrich syndrome.

This chain uses TRBV5-1 with TRBJ2-2, with 12 bases that match TRBD2. This CDR3 is 18 amino acids long. The germline V gene encodes CDR1 SGHRS and CDR2 YFSETQ. V was clipped by 4 bases and J by 5 bases; unmatched bases: 12. CDR3 protein: CASSQSPSGGAGTGELFF. The CDR3 bases are TGCGCCAGCAGCCAGTCCCCTAGCGGGGGGGCCGGGACCGGGGAGCTGTTTTTT.

This clonotype was counted a few times. The rearrangement joins TRBV28 to TRBJ1-4; D call uncertain. V lost 3 bases to trimming and J lost 2 bases, with 10 bases between them. CDR1 MDHEN and CDR2 SYDVKM come from the germline V gene. This CDR3 is 15 amino acids long. The chain's CDR3 is CASSFPGRTNEKLFF. The CDR3 DNA reads TGTGCCAGCAGTTTCCCCGGACGGACTAATGAAAAACTGTTTTTT.

This clonotype was picked up many times. The rearrangement joins TRBV29-1 to TRBJ2-1, with 10 bases that match TRBD2. Germline CDR1 SQVTM, CDR2 ANQGSEA. This CDR3 comprises 17 residues. Trimming cost V 7 bases and J 1 base; bases outside gene matches: 13. This CDR3 reads CSANWLAGAPSYNEQFF. DNA for the CDR3: TGCAGCGCTAATTGGCTAGCGGGAGCCCCATCCTACAATGAGCAGTTCTTC.

The sample holds a few counts of this clonotype. V gene TRBV2 combines with J gene TRBJ2-5, with D perhaps assigned TRBD1 or TRBD2 (6 bases each). Trimming stripped 7 bases from V and 2 bases from J, with 14 bases between. This CDR3 has 14 residues. Germline CDR1 SNHLY, CDR2 FYNNEI. DNA of the CDR3: TGTGCCAGCACAAAACAGGGACTTCAAGAGACCCAGTACTTC. Translation: CASTKQGLQETQYF. Combining the CDR3 with reference TRBV2 and TRBJ2-5 gives the whole variable domain EPEVTQTPSHQVTQMGQEVILRCVPISNHLYFYWYRQILGQKVEFLVSFYNNEISEKSEIFDDQFSVERPDGSNFTLKIRSTKLEDSAMYFCASTKQGLQETQYFGPGTRLLVL.

The V gene is TRBV7-8, the J gene TRBJ2-3, with D tentatively TRBD2 (6 bases). V was pared by 5 bases and J by 3 bases, with 15 bases between. Germline-derived CDR1 and CDR2 are SGHVS and FQNEAQ. This CDR3 is 15 amino acids long. In nucleotides, the CDR3 is TGTGCCAGCAGCAAATGGAGGGTTGGAACAGATACGCAGTATTTT. This encodes CASSKWRVGTDTQYF.

The sample holds many counts of this clonotype. The gene calls are TRBV12-3 or TRBV12-4 and TRBJ1-4; TRBD1 is a possible D gene (5 bases). This CDR3 region has 13 residues. V lost 2 bases and J lost 8, with 9 bases in between. CDR3 nucleotide sequence: TGTGCCAGCAGTTTATCGGGGCCCGAAAAACTGTTTTTT. Translation gives CASSLSGPEKLFF.

The count of this clonotype is one. The chain has TRBV15 and TRBJ1-1; no firm D call. CDR3 length equals 15 residues. CDR1 is LNHNV, CDR2 YYDKDF, per germline (reference sequence). Trimming pared 2 bases from V and 0 bases from J, leaving 10 bases between. CDR3 DNA: TGTGCCACCAGCAGATCCCCTAACTTGAACACTGAAGCTTTCTTT. Amino acids: CATSRSPNLNTEAFF. The full variable domain, with the rest looked up from reference TRBV15 and TRBJ1-1, is DAMVIQNPRYQVTQFGKPVTLSCSQTLNHNVMYWYQQKSSQAPKLLFHYYDKDFNNEADTPDNFQSRRPNTSFCFLDIRSPGLGDTAMYLCATSRSPNLNTEAFFGQGTRLTVV.

This clonotype turned up a few times. The chain uses TRBV9 and TRBJ2-7, with 10 bases fitting TRBD2. CDR3 length: 15 amino acids. V shed 4 bases, J shed 0 bases, and the junction held 4 bases outside the gene matches. Germline CDR1 and CDR2: SGDLS and YYNGEE. The CDR3, as DNA: TGTGCCAGCAGCTCCGGACTAGCGGACTCCTACGAGCAGTACTTC. This translates into CASSSGLADSYEQYF.

The rearrangement uses TRBV7-2 and TRBJ1-1; no definite D call. V was trimmed by 5 bases and J by 1 base, leaving 17 bases between them. Germline CDR1 SGHTA, CDR2 FQGNSA. The CDR3 contains 16 residues. CDR3 coding DNA: TGTGCCAGCAGCCCCTCTGTCAGTGTGCGGAACACTGAAGCTTTCTTT. Encoded protein: CASSPSVSVRNTEAFF.

The CDR3 is CATSDFGRGLNEQFF. DNA of the CDR3: TGTGCCACCAGTGATTTTGGCAGGGGGCTTAATGAGCAGTTCTTC. J is TRBJ2-1 and V is TRBV24-1; 8 positions match TRBD1. The CDR3 consists of 15 residues. Per the germline V gene, CDR1 is KGHDR and CDR2 is SFDVKD. V shed 1 base and J 7 bases; nucleotides not matched to a gene: 5.

This clonotype was seen ten or more times. The chain joins TRBV4-1 to TRBJ1-5, with TRBD1 as a possible D gene (5 bases). Trimming took off 2 bases at V and 0 bases at J, with 20 bases between the two ends. The CDR3 totals 19 residues. Germline CDR1 and CDR2: MGHRA and YSYEKL. Here the CDR3 DNA reads TGCGCCAGCAGCCAAAGTGGGGGGTTAGCGGCACTTAGCAATCAGCCCCAGCATTTT. This sequence encodes CASSQSGGLAALSNQPQHF.

This clonotype was observed a handful of times. This rearrangement joins TRBV5-1 to TRBJ2-2; D tentatively fits TRBD1 or TRBD2 (5 bases each). V lost 7 bases and J 0 bases, leaving 13 bases between the germline ends. CDR1 is SGHRS and CDR2 is YFSETQ in the germline V gene. The CDR3 is 15 amino acids. Written as DNA, the CDR3 is TGCGCCAGCCGGGTGGGGGTTCCGAACACCGGGGAGCTGTTTTTT. This sequence encodes CASRVGVPNTGELFF.

This clonotype was detected many times. This chain connects TRBV5-6 to TRBJ1-2, with 7 positions matching TRBD1. The CDR3 runs 13 residues. Germline V gene sequence: CDR1 SGHDT, CDR2 YYEEEE. Unmatched junction bases numbered 7, after V lost 5 bases and J lost 6 bases. DNA for the CDR3: TGTGCCAGCAGTAAACAGGGGACAAATGGCTACACCTTC. Translation: CASSKQGTNGYTF.

This clonotype was recorded many times. The chain is built from TRBV3-1 and TRBJ2-7, with D possibly matching TRBD2 (6 bases). Trimming cost V 4 bases and J 4 bases, with 11 bases left between them. Germline-derived CDR1 and CDR2 are LGHDT and YNNKEL (reference sequence). CDR3 length: 13 amino acids. CDR3 in DNA: TGTGCCAGCAGCCCTCAAGGGACTTACGAGCAGTACTTC. Protein product: CASSPQGTYEQYF.

This clonotype was seen many times. The gene calls are TRBV5-5 and TRBJ2-1, with TRBD1 identical over 7 bases. The CDR3 contains 15 residues. Per the germline V gene, CDR1 is SGHKS and CDR2 is YYEKEE (reference sequence). V shed 3 bases and J 0 bases; nucleotides not matched to a gene: 3. The CDR3 sequence: CASSSGQISYNEQFF. CDR3 nucleotide sequence: TGTGCCAGCAGCTCGGGACAGATCTCCTACAATGAGCAGTTCTTC.

This clonotype came up many times. J is TRBJ2-3 and V is TRBV10-3, with no clear D. This CDR3 is 14 amino acids long. Trimming stripped 5 bases from V and 0 bases from J, with 9 bases between. Per germline, CDR1 ENHRY and CDR2 SYGVKD. The CDR3 DNA follows: TGTGCCATCAGTCGACTCTCCAGCACAGATACGCAGTATTTT. Protein product: CAISRLSSTDTQYF.

There are many counts of this clonotype. This chain connects TRBV6-2 or TRBV6-3 to TRBJ2-3; 8 bases are shared with TRBD1. Trimming took 7 bases from V and 2 from J; bases not matched to a gene: 11. The CDR3 consists of 16 residues. Germline V lookup: CDR1 MNHEY, CDR2 SVGEGT. The CDR3 region has the DNA TGTGCCAGCAAGACACCGGGACAGGCAGTCACAGATACGCAGTATTTT. This translates into CASKTPGQAVTDTQYF.

This clonotype was recorded a few times. This chain joins TRBV5-6 and TRBJ2-6; D is uncertain. The CDR3 length is 18 residues. Germline V gives CDR1 SGHDT, CDR2 YYEEEE. The germline V and J ends were trimmed by 2 bases and 0 bases, with 15 bases remaining between them. CDR3 sequence reads: CASSFPVQVNSGANVLTF. For the CDR3, the DNA is TGTGCCAGCAGCTTCCCGGTGCAGGTCAACTCTGGGGCCAACGTCCTGACTTTC.

This clonotype was counted ten times or more. The chain has TRBV24-1 and TRBJ1-5; 8 bases fit TRBD1. Germline V gives CDR1 KGHDR, CDR2 SFDVKD. The CDR3 spans 16 residues. Trimming at V came to 2 bases and at J to 5 bases, leaving 7 bases not matched to a gene. CDR3 bases: TGTGCCACCAGTGATTCCGGGACAGGCTGGGATCAGCCCCAGCATTTT. The encoded protein is CATSDSGTGWDQPQHF.

This clonotype was observed a single time. Here the CDR3 DNA reads TGCAGCGTTGAATGGACCCTGATGGAGTTCTTC. Protein: CSVEWTLMEFF. This chain links TRBV29-1 with TRBJ2-1, with D unclear. The CDR3 loop spans 11 amino acids. V was clipped by 2 bases and J by 14 bases, with 13 bases between them. The germline V gene has CDR1 SQVTM and CDR2 ANQGSEA.

The chain links TRBV5-5 to TRBJ2-7; D gene unclear. The V end was cut by 4 bases, the J end by 2 bases, with 7 bases between. The CDR3 has 12 amino acids. The germline V gene has CDR1 SGHKS and CDR2 YYEKEE (reference sequence). The CDR3 coding sequence is TGTGCCAGCAGCACCGGACCCTACGAGCAGTACTTC. Its translation: CASSTGPYEQYF.

This clonotype was seen at least ten times. CDR3 sequence (DNA): TGCGCCAGCAGCTTGGGGGACAGGAATCAGCCCCAGCATTTT. Its protein product is CASSLGDRNQPQHF. The chain employs TRBV5-1 and TRBJ1-5; 8 positions agree with TRBD1. Germline CDR1 reads SGHRS; CDR2 reads YFSETQ. V shed 0 bases and J 4 bases; nucleotides not matched to a gene: 0. CDR3 length: 14 residues.

This clonotype was detected only a few times. The chain joins TRBV3-1 to TRBJ2-5; D is possibly TRBD1 (5 bases). Germline V gives CDR1 LGHDT, CDR2 YNNKEL (reference sequence). V lost 2 bases to trimming and J lost 5 bases, with 12 bases between them. The CDR3 has 14 amino acids. CDR3 nucleotides: TGTGCCAGCAGCCAATGGTTGGGGCGCGAGACCCAGTACTTC. Its protein is CASSQWLGRETQYF.

Note on this clonotype: This may stem from a read error, because a much larger clone lies one nucleotide away. V usage is TRBV3-1 and J usage is TRBJ2-1, with TRBD2 as a possible D gene (6 bases). Germline assignment: CDR1 LGHDT and CDR2 YNNKEL (reference sequence). The CDR3 has 14 amino acids. This CDR3 reads CASSLGGVYNEQLF. The CDR3 bases are TGTGCCAGCAGCCTGGGGGGAGTATACAATGAGCAGCTCTTC.

This clonotype was seen ten or more times. The genes are TRBV11-2 and TRBJ2-5; 7 bases are shared with TRBD2. The junction had 15 bases not matched to a gene; V was cut back by 5 bases and J by 0 bases. Germline assignment: CDR1 SGHAT and CDR2 FQNNGV. This CDR3 has 18 amino acids. Here the CDR3 reads CASSLLKWGGRDQETQYF. The CDR3 DNA reads TGTGCCAGCAGCCTCCTAAAGTGGGGCGGGAGAGACCAAGAGACCCAGTACTTC.

This clonotype was found many times. CDR3 sequence reads: CASSPMSRGPLNEQFF. The CDR3 nucleotides are TGTGCCAGCAGCCCCATGTCCAGGGGGCCCCTGAATGAGCAGTTCTTC. This chain connects TRBV3-1 to TRBJ2-1; 8 bases align to TRBD1. The V gene end was trimmed by 4 bases and the J gene end by 7 bases; junction bases not matched to a gene: 12. Germline-derived CDR1 and CDR2 are LGHDT and YNNKEL (reference sequence). The CDR3 is 16 residues long.

This clonotype was detected ten times or more. This sequence joins TRBV27 and TRBJ1-2, with a possible D match to TRBD1 (6 bases). The germline V and J ends were trimmed by 6 bases and 8 bases, with 16 bases remaining between them. This CDR3 is 13 amino acids long. Germline CDR1 and CDR2: MNHEY and SMNVEV (reference sequence). The DNA of the CDR3 is TGTGCCAGCAGCGACCCAGGGGTGCACGGCTACACCTTC. Translation: CASSDPGVHGYTF.

The table lists this clonotype with many counts. One junction end disagrees with the germline gene, perhaps due to a read error. This chain connects TRBV12-3 or TRBV12-4 to TRBJ2-1; a weak D match, TRBD2 (6 bases). The CDR3 runs to 15 residues. CDR3: CASSLARQTYNEQFF. The CDR3 DNA is TGTGCCAGCAGTCTAGCGAGACAAACTTACAATGAGCAGTTCTTC.